These T cell receptor beta chains were read from a single sample in a study of blood T cell repertoires in COVID-19. The method was immunoSEQ multiplex PCR; TCRdb's version includes in-frame clones alone and lacks a portion of them. This sample has approximately 300,000 clones; 90% occur once, and the top ten carry around 3.9%. Sequences were obtained from PBMCs or T cells enriched from blood (not recorded which). The receptors were sampled from a young woman who had been exposed to COVID-19. Each CDR3 is given with its conserved first and last residue.

TRBV5-4	TRBJ1-6	CASSLPGTGEHSPLHF
TRBV5-6	TRBJ1-3	CASRRTAGNTIYF
TRBV11-2	TRBJ1-3	CASSFVTGGLENTIYF
TRBV6-5	TRBJ1-5	CASSPTRQQPQHF
TRBV18	TRBJ1-2	CASSPPQGASNYGYTF
TRBV3-1/TRBV3-2	TRBJ2-7	CASSQSGGREEQYF
TRBV3-1/TRBV3-2	TRBJ2-7	CASSPITGGGYEQYF
TRBV7-2	TRBJ2-3	CASTTRGGPDTQYF
TRBV10-3	TRBJ1-2	CAITRDSEIYGYTF
TRBV7-9	TRBJ1-1	CASSLTEAAFF
TRBV2	TRBJ1-4	CASMGRGREKLFF
TRBV7-2	TRBJ2-5	CASSLVREETQYF
TRBV9	TRBJ1-1	CASSVDPGTEAFF
TRBV19	TRBJ1-1	CATQGTWGGSTEAFF
TRBV2	TRBJ2-3	CATLLAGGTTDTQYF
TRBV6-6	TRBJ2-2	CASSRRTSGGPGNGELFF
TRBV2	TRBJ2-2	CASSSDTNTGELFF
TRBV5-6	TRBJ1-5	CASSLGGGAQPQHF
TRBV12-3/TRBV12-4	TRBJ1-5	CASSPDRDQPQHF
TRBV6-5	TRBJ2-7	CASSYSNPPGEQYF
TRBV27	TRBJ2-1	CASARGSSSYNEQFF
TRBV6-1	TRBJ2-7	CASSEARGRDEQYF
TRBV7-3	TRBJ2-2	CASSLTSGPGELFF
TRBV4-1	TRBJ1-2	CASSQDGHRVSGYGYTF